These 25 T cell receptor beta chains were sequenced from one sample in a study of shared clonotypes between healthy human individuals. Cells designated naive CD8 were CD45RO-negative and were positively selected for CCR7, with terminally differentiated effector memory CD45RA+ cells excluded. Some clones are missing from TCRdb's copy, which holds only in-frame ones; the method was immunoSEQ multiplex PCR. Among fewer than 1 million clones listed, 90% to 98% were seen once. Sequencing was done on a sample of naive CD8+ T cells sorted from blood. All receptors derive from a man in his thirties or forties in good health.

This clone appeared once. V is TRBV15 and J is TRBJ1-1, with D unclear. CDR1 and CDR2 (germline): LNHNV, YYDKDF (reference sequence). The CDR3 is made up of 14 amino acids. Trimming cost V 0 bases and J 11 bases, with 16 bases left between them. CDR3 in DNA: TGTGCCACCAGCAGAGAGTCCTGGCCCTGTATCGCTTTCTTT. It specifies CATSRESWPCIAFF.

The gene calls are TRBV27 and TRBJ1-4; no definite D call. Germline CDR1 is MNHEY and CDR2 is SMNVEV (reference sequence). Trimming cost V 6 bases and J 8 bases, with 16 bases left between them. There are 14 residues in the CDR3. CDR3 sequence reads: CASRPFGYEEKLFF. DNA of the CDR3: TGTGCCAGCAGGCCGTTCGGCTATGAGGAAAAACTGTTTTTT.

Here the CDR3 DNA reads TGCAGCGTTGTATGGCCAAGAAACGCAGATACGCAGTATTTT. Its translation is CSVVWPRNADTQYF. The rearrangement joins TRBV29-1 to TRBJ2-3; D call uncertain. The CDR3 runs to 14 residues. Germline-derived CDR1 and CDR2 are SQVTM and ANQGSEA. Deletions cut 4 bases from V and 4 bases from J, with 15 bases between.

This clone came up once. The genes are TRBV7-8 and TRBJ2-7; D is ambiguous. CDR3 length: 12 residues. Germline V gene lookup returns CDR1 SGHVS and CDR2 FQNEAQ. Trimming left V 3 bases short and J 6 bases short, with 9 bases between. The CDR3 DNA is TGTGCCAGCAGCTTCGAGGTGGTCGAGCAGTACTTC. It translates to CASSFEVVEQYF.

This clone was seen just once. The CDR3 sequence is CASSAGVSYEQYF. The CDR3 DNA reads TGTGCCAGCAGCGCCGGGGTCTCCTACGAGCAGTACTTC. The chain uses TRBV5-6 and TRBJ2-7; D is perhaps TRBD2 (5 bases). Trimming pared 4 bases from V and 0 bases from J, leaving 8 bases between. CDR3 length: 13 amino acids. The germline V gene has CDR1 SGHDT and CDR2 YYEEEE.

The rearrangement uses TRBV5-4 and TRBJ1-5; 9 nucleotides match TRBD1. The CDR3 length is 14 residues. The junction had 0 bases not matched to a gene; V was cut back by 0 bases and J by 5 bases. Germline V gene data show CDR1 as SGHNT and CDR2 as YYREEE (reference sequence). The CDR3 DNA reads as TGTGCCAGCAGCTTGGGGACAGGGGATCAGCCCCAGCATTTT. Translated: CASSLGTGDQPQHF. The whole variable domain, filled in from reference TRBV5-4 and TRBJ1-5, reads ETGVTQSPTHLIKTRGQQVTLRCSSQSGHNTVSWYQQALGQGPQFIFQYYREEENGRGNFPPRFSGLQFPNYSSELNVNALELDDSALYLCASSLGTGDQPQHFGDGTRLSIL.

This clone is a singleton in its sample. The gene calls are TRBV9 and TRBJ2-3, with D maybe TRBD2 (6 bases). Deletions cut 4 bases from V and 9 bases from J, with 24 bases between. The CDR3 covers 16 residues. Germline V gene sequence: CDR1 SGDLS, CDR2 YYNGEE. The CDR3 region is CASSPVGGTIRKTQYF. DNA for the CDR3: TGTGCCAGCAGCCCCGTTGGAGGGACCATCAGGAAGACGCAGTATTTT. Variable domain in full (rest from reference TRBV9 and TRBJ2-3): DSGVTQTPKHLITATGQRVTLRCSPRSGDLSVYWYQQSLDQGLQFLIQYYNGEERAKGNILERFSAQQFPDLHSELNLSSLELGDSALYFCASSPVGGTIRKTQYFGPGTRLTVL.

The V call is TRBV4-1, the J call TRBJ2-2; unclear D gene. This CDR3 has 12 amino acids. Germline CDR1 MGHRA, CDR2 YSYEKL. V shed 7 bases and J shed 2 bases, with 5 bases lying between them. The CDR3 spells CASTANTGELFF. DNA of the CDR3: TGCGCCAGCACCGCCAACACCGGGGAGCTGTTTTTT.

CDR3 protein: CASSLGPQGEGYTF. Here the CDR3 DNA reads TGTGCCAGCAGCTTAGGTCCCCAGGGTGAGGGCTACACCTTC. The chain combines TRBV7-9 with TRBJ1-2, with a tentative D call TRBD1 (5 bases). Deletions cut 1 base from V and 8 bases from J, with 14 bases between. CDR1 SEHNR and CDR2 FQNEAQ come from the germline V gene (reference sequence). This CDR3 is built from 14 residues.

The chain has TRBV11-3 and TRBJ2-1; 7 nucleotides match TRBD1. The germline V gene has CDR1 SGHNT and CDR2 YENEEA. This CDR3 comprises 15 residues. Germline trimming cut 5 bases from V and 4 bases from J; bases unmatched to any gene: 8. The CDR3 sequence is CASSHRDSLYNEQFF. For the CDR3, the DNA is TGTGCCAGCAGCCACCGGGACAGCCTTTACAATGAGCAGTTCTTC.

V is TRBV7-9 and J is TRBJ2-7; 7 nucleotides match TRBD2. V lost 10 bases to trimming and J lost 12 bases; unmatched junction nucleotides: 21. Germline V gene lookup returns CDR1 SEHNR and CDR2 FQNEAQ (reference sequence). The CDR3 is 14 residues long. The CDR3 loop reads CAILNPGLLERGYF. The CDR3 nucleotides are TGTGCCATCTTGAACCCGGGACTACTAGAAAGGGGGTACTTC.

J is TRBJ2-7 and V is TRBV27; 14 bases map to TRBD2. J was trimmed by 7 bases and V by 5 bases; bases with no gene match: 7. The germline V gene has CDR1 MNHEY and CDR2 SMNVEV (reference sequence). The CDR3 is 15 residues long. The CDR3 sequence is CASSPGLAGVREQYF. The CDR3 region has the DNA TGTGCCAGCAGTCCGGGACTAGCGGGAGTTCGAGAGCAGTACTTC.

This sequence joins TRBV5-6 and TRBJ2-3; D is perhaps TRBD2 (6 bases). The CDR3 totals 15 residues. V lost 3 bases and J lost 6, with 17 bases in between. Germline values: CDR1 SGHDT, CDR2 YYEEEE. Here the CDR3 reads CASSSGLKDLDTQYF. Written as DNA, the CDR3 is TGTGCCAGCAGCTCGGGACTCAAGGATTTGGATACGCAGTATTTT. The entire variable domain, with the rest obtained from reference TRBV5-6 and TRBJ2-3, is as follows: DAGVTQSPTHLIKTRGQQVTLRCSPKSGHDTVSWYQQALGQGPQFIFQYYEEEERQRGNFPDRFSGHQFPNYSSELNVNALLLGDSALYLCASSSGLKDLDTQYFGPGTRLTVL.

The chain carries TRBV7-3 and TRBJ2-7, with 15 bases identical to TRBD2. The germline V gene encodes CDR1 SGHTA and CDR2 FQGTGA. The V gene end was trimmed by 4 bases and the J gene end by 2 bases; junction bases not matched to a gene: 6. The CDR3 has 17 amino acids. CDR3 nucleotide sequence: TGTGCCAGCAGCTCCGAGGGACTAGCGGGAGGCGCCTACGAGCAGTACTTC. This encodes CASSSEGLAGGAYEQYF.

Notes on this clone: It is unclear where the CDR3 begins or ends on the DNA, so no DNA is shown, and the CDR3 is as TCRdb lists it. J is TRBJ2-5 and V is TRBV6-5; the table's D call TRBD1 went unverified against the DNA. The CDR3 contains 15 residues when both ends are counted. CDR1 is MNHEY, CDR2 SVGAGI, per germline. This CDR3 reads CASSSSDSEVETQYF.

The V gene is TRBV7-9, the J gene TRBJ1-1; D is unresolved. V lost 2 bases and J lost 4, with 11 bases in between. Per germline, CDR1 SEHNR and CDR2 FQNEAQ (reference sequence). The length of the CDR3 is 14 residues. This CDR3 reads CASSLLTRSTEAFF. The CDR3 bases are TGTGCCAGCAGCTTATTGACGAGAAGCACTGAAGCTTTCTTT. The variable domain in full, completed from reference TRBV7-9 and TRBJ1-1, reads DTGVSQNPRHKITKRGQNVTFRCDPISEHNRLYWYRQTLGQGPEFLTYFQNEAQLEKSRLLSDRFSAERPKGSFSTLEIQRTEQGDSAMYLCASSLLTRSTEAFFGQGTRLTVV.

This clone was detected once. This chain joins TRBV4-1 and TRBJ2-5; 11 bases fit TRBD2. CDR3 length equals 17 residues. V dropped 4 bases and J dropped 2; count of bases not matched to a gene: 9. From germline, CDR1 is MGHRA and CDR2 YSYEKL. This CDR3 is CASSLGPGLAVQETQYF. CDR3 bases: TGCGCCAGCAGCCTAGGGCCGGGACTAGCGGTACAAGAGACCCAGTACTTC.

This rearrangement joins TRBV27 to TRBJ1-1; no clear D. Trimming cost V 1 base and J 2 bases, with 5 bases left between them. Germline values: CDR1 MNHEY, CDR2 SMNVEV (reference sequence). This CDR3 has 13 amino acids. The CDR3 spells CASSLFRNTEAFF. The DNA for the CDR3 is TGTGCCAGCAGTTTATTCAGAAACACTGAAGCTTTCTTT.

The chain carries TRBV29-1 and TRBJ2-2; perhaps D is TRBD1 or TRBD2 (6 bases each). Looked up from germline, CDR1 is SQVTM and CDR2 is ANQGSEA. The V gene lost 5 bases and the J gene lost 4 bases, with 14 bases spanning the gap. The CDR3 is 14 amino acids. The CDR3 protein is CSVIGPGATGELFF. Here the CDR3 DNA reads TGCAGCGTTATAGGCCCGGGGGCCACCGGGGAGCTGTTTTTT.

J is TRBJ2-7 and V is TRBV5-6, with unresolved D. This CDR3 has 14 residues. Trimming cost V 0 bases and J 5 bases, with 12 bases left between them. Germline lookup yields CDR1 SGHDT and CDR2 YYEEEE. As DNA, the CDR3 is TGTGCCAGCAGCTTGGCGGCAGGCACGAACGAGCAGTACTTC. This codes for CASSLAAGTNEQYF.

This clone showed up just once. The genes are TRBV7-8 and TRBJ2-1; a weak D match, TRBD1 (5 bases). V lost 4 bases, J lost 0 bases, and 22 bases lay in between. Germline V CDR1 and CDR2: SGHVS, FQNEAQ. The CDR3 length is 19 residues. Written as DNA, the CDR3 is TGTGCCAGCAGCTCCTATCTGCAGGGTCTAACAAGCTCCTACAATGAGCAGTTCTTC. It yields the protein CASSSYLQGLTSSYNEQFF.

The V and J genes are TRBV27 and TRBJ2-6; a possible D gene is TRBD1 (5 bases). The CDR3 spans 15 residues. The V end lost 4 bases, the J end lost 2 bases, and 9 bases lay between the germline ends. CDR1 MNHEY and CDR2 SMNVEV come from the germline V gene (reference sequence). CDR3 nucleotides: TGTGCCAGCAGTTCCCAGGGCGCTGGGGCCAACGTCCTGACTTTC. Protein product: CASSSQGAGANVLTF.

The rearrangement links TRBV29-1 to TRBJ1-1; no firm D call. Trimming left V 3 bases short and J 7 bases short, with 6 bases between. CDR1 SQVTM and CDR2 ANQGSEA come from the germline V gene. The CDR3 contains 10 residues. Written as DNA, the CDR3 is TGCAGCGTTGATAGTGGTGAAGCTTTCTTT. Translation: CSVDSGEAFF.

The chain has TRBV28 and TRBJ2-7; D gene uncertain. V lost 7 bases and J lost 2, with 15 bases in between. CDR3 length equals 14 residues. Per the germline V gene, CDR1 is MDHEN and CDR2 is SYDVKM. CDR3: CASKNPGYTYEQYF. The DNA for the CDR3 is TGTGCCAGCAAGAACCCCGGGTACACCTACGAGCAGTACTTC. Together with reference TRBV28 and TRBJ2-7, the CDR3 gives the full variable domain: DVKVTQSSRYLVKRTGEKVFLECVQDMDHENMFWYRQDPGLGLRLIYFSYDVKMKEKGDIPEGYSVSREKKERFSLILESASTNQTSMYLCASKNPGYTYEQYFGPGTRLTVT.

This rearrangement joins TRBV28 to TRBJ1-1, with 10 nucleotides matching TRBD1. The ends lost 5 bases at V and 0 bases at J; junction bases unmatched: 9. Looked up from germline, CDR1 is MDHEN and CDR2 is SYDVKM. The CDR3 sequence is 17 residues long. The CDR3 DNA is TGTGCCAGCAGTACGGGACAGGGGCTGGGCATGAACACTGAAGCTTTCTTT. It encodes CASSTGQGLGMNTEAFF.